The 21 T cell receptor beta chains presented below share a single source sample, sequenced in a study of blood T cell repertoires in COVID-19. Here immunoSEQ multiplex PCR was the method, and the copy in TCRdb shows in-frame clones only, minus some. The profile covers 200,000 to 300,000 clones, with under 85% appearing a single time and about 1.9% taken by the ten largest. The sample consisted of peripheral blood. These TCRs come from a man in his thirties or forties who had recovered from COVID-19.

The chain uses TRBV29-1 and TRBJ1-2, with 7 bases identical to TRBD1. CDR3 length equals 13 residues. Germline CDR1 SQVTM, CDR2 ANQGSEA. J gave up 4 bases and V 5 bases, and 7 bases lay outside the gene matches. CDR3 DNA sequence: TGCAGCGTTTATGACAGGGCGGGCTATGGCTACACCTTC. This translates into CSVYDRAGYGYTF.

In its sample, this clone was seen once. The chain recombines TRBV4-1 with TRBJ2-1; 12 bases fit TRBD2. This CDR3 is built from 17 residues. Germline V lookup: CDR1 MGHRA, CDR2 YSYEKL. V shed 0 bases, J shed 3 bases, and the junction held 3 bases outside the gene matches. The chain's CDR3 is CASSQELAGGHYNEQFF. The CDR3 DNA reads as TGCGCCAGCAGCCAAGAACTAGCGGGGGGCCACTACAATGAGCAGTTCTTC.

The V call is TRBV5-1, the J call TRBJ1-5, with D unresolved. V was pared by 3 bases and J by 2 bases, with 12 bases between. The CDR3 sequence is 15 residues long. The germline CDR1 and CDR2 sequences are SGHRS and YFSETQ. Written as DNA, the CDR3 is TGCGCCAGCAGCTCCACAACTGGAGGCAATCAGCCCCAGCATTTT. Its translation: CASSSTTGGNQPQHF.

The rearrangement uses TRBV18 and TRBJ1-3; 7 bases fit TRBD1. Losses at the gene ends were 4 bases for V and 0 bases for J; bases not matched to a gene: 12. CDR3 length equals 18 residues. Looked up from germline, CDR1 is KGHSH and CDR2 is LQKENI. The CDR3 region is CASSLHAPRQGSGNTIYF. In nucleotides, the CDR3 is TGTGCCAGCTCACTACATGCGCCACGACAGGGCTCTGGAAACACCATATATTTT.

The chain is built from TRBV25-1 and TRBJ2-7; the match to TRBD2 covers 7 bases. Germline CDR1 reads MGHDK; CDR2 reads SYGVNS. Unmatched junction bases numbered 9, after V lost 3 bases and J lost 4 bases. The CDR3 has 15 residues. The CDR3 here is CASSDLRMGGYEQYF. The DNA for the CDR3 is TGTGCCAGCAGTGATCTCAGAATGGGAGGGTACGAGCAGTACTTC.

The chain is built from TRBV10-1 and TRBJ2-1; TRBD2 matches at 7 bases. Germline V gives CDR1 WNHNN, CDR2 SYGVQD (reference sequence). CDR3 size: 13 residues. Trimming cost V 6 bases and J 7 bases; bases outside gene matches: 6. The CDR3 coding sequence is TGCGCCAGCAGCCGGGACTACCAGAATGAGCAGTTCTTC. Translation: CASSRDYQNEQFF.

The chain couples TRBV6-6 to TRBJ2-5; 8 positions agree with TRBD2. CDR3 size: 14 residues. CDR1 and CDR2 from the germline V gene are MNHNY and SVGAGI (reference sequence). With V trimmed by 4 bases and J by 1 base, 2 bases remained unmatched. The CDR3 coding sequence is TGTGCCAGCAGTTTGCGGGGGGCCCAAGAGACCCAGTACTTC. Its translation: CASSLRGAQETQYF.

This clone was counted only a few times. The chain couples TRBV3-1 (or the pseudogene TRBV3-2) to TRBJ1-2; the D is unclear. Germline-derived CDR1 and CDR2 are LGHDT and YNNKEL (reference sequence). This CDR3 comprises 13 residues. V lost 1 base to trimming and J lost 7 bases, with 10 bases between them. DNA of the CDR3: TGTGCCAGCAGCCAAGTGGAGGATCTTGGCTACACCTTC. The encoded protein is CASSQVEDLGYTF.

This clone appeared a single time. CDR3 in DNA: TGTGCCAGCAGCGGGCAAATTGGGGAGACCCAGTACTTC. The encoded protein is CASSGQIGETQYF. V gene TRBV11-2 combines with J gene TRBJ2-5; D is unclear. Germline-derived CDR1 and CDR2 are SGHAT and FQNNGV. The CDR3 length is 13 residues. Deletions cut 5 bases from V and 5 bases from J, with 12 bases between.

The chain recombines TRBV6-1 with TRBJ1-5; maybe TRBD1 (6 bases). The V gene's germline CDR1 is MNHNS and CDR2 SASEGT. The ends were cut back, 2 bases at V and 2 bases at J, with 10 bases in the middle. This CDR3 has 15 residues. The CDR3 DNA reads as TGTGCCAGCAGTGAATCAGGGGACGGCAATCAGCCCCAGCATTTT. It codes for CASSESGDGNQPQHF.

The chain recombines TRBV7-3 with TRBJ2-6; D is ambiguous. Between the trimmed V and J ends, which lost 5 bases and 0 bases, there was a span of 8 bases. CDR1 is SGHTA and CDR2 is FQGTGA in the germline V gene. CDR3 length: 15 residues. The CDR3 region has the DNA TGTGCCAGCAGCCCGAAGAGCTCTGGGGCCAACGTCCTGACTTTC. It codes for CASSPKSSGANVLTF.

The chain has TRBV3-1 (or the pseudogene TRBV3-2) and TRBJ2-2; no reliable D call. The length of the CDR3 is 13 residues. The germline V gene encodes CDR1 LGHDT and CDR2 YNNKEL (reference sequence). The V and J ends lost 3 bases and 7 bases respectively, with 9 bases between them. In DNA form, the CDR3 reads TGTGCCAGCAGCCACCTGGGCCGCGGGGAGCTGTTTTTT. Translated: CASSHLGRGELFF.

The chain links TRBV5-1 to TRBJ2-5, with 9 bases fitting TRBD2. Germline trimming cut 0 bases from V and 5 bases from J; bases unmatched to any gene: 8. The CDR3 runs 16 residues. CDR1 and CDR2 (germline): SGHRS, YFSETQ. The CDR3 loop reads CASSLATAGGVETQYF. The CDR3 DNA follows: TGCGCCAGCAGCTTGGCCACAGCGGGGGGCGTGGAGACCCAGTACTTC.

The V gene is TRBV5-1, the J gene TRBJ2-5; TRBD2 matches 9 bases. The junction had 8 bases not matched to a gene; V was cut back by 0 bases and J by 11 bases. This CDR3 spans 14 amino acids. Germline V CDR1 and CDR2: SGHRS, YFSETQ. The CDR3 nucleotides read TGCGCCAGCAGCTTGGGGGATAGCGGGGGATCTCAGTACTTC. Encoded protein: CASSLGDSGGSQYF.

The V and J genes are TRBV27 and TRBJ2-2; D unclear. The CDR3 runs to 14 residues. CDR1 and CDR2 (germline): MNHEY, SMNVEV (reference sequence). The V end was cut by 8 bases, the J end by 2 bases, with 12 bases between. This CDR3 is CASGPQHNTGELFF. CDR3 bases: TGTGCCAGCGGGCCACAGCATAACACCGGGGAGCTGTTTTTT.

The chain employs TRBV18 and TRBJ2-1, with 12 bases matching TRBD2. The CDR3 totals 18 residues. V dropped 0 bases and J dropped 7; count of bases not matched to a gene: 10. Germline assignment: CDR1 KGHSH and CDR2 LQKENI. The CDR3 loop is CASSPPASGGARGNEQFF. The CDR3 DNA sequence: TGTGCCAGCTCACCACCGGCTAGCGGGGGGGCTCGTGGGAATGAGCAGTTCTTC.

The chain has TRBV12-2 and TRBJ2-5; the table calls TRBD1, which could not be checked here. TRBV12-2 is listed as a pseudogene. This CDR3 has 16 residues. CDR3 amino acids: CASRLAPTDPQETQYF. For the CDR3, the DNA is TGTGCAAGTCGCTTAGCGCCAACAGACCCTCAAGAGACCCAGTACTTC.

J is TRBJ1-2 and V is TRBV19; D call uncertain. The CDR3 covers 15 residues. The V gene's germline CDR1 is LNHDA and CDR2 SQIVND (reference sequence). Trimming took off 7 bases at V and 3 bases at J, with 18 bases between the two ends. The CDR3 sequence is CASTMSGFRDYGYTF. CDR3 nucleotides: TGTGCCAGTACCATGTCGGGGTTCCGTGACTATGGCTACACCTTC.

The gene calls are TRBV19 and TRBJ2-1; TRBD2 might be the D (5 bases). Trimming took 3 bases from V and 12 from J, leaving 12 bases between them. The CDR3 length is 12 residues. The germline V gene has CDR1 LNHDA and CDR2 SQIVND (reference sequence). CDR3: CASSIRESRQFF. DNA for the CDR3: TGTGCCAGTAGTATTCGGGAATCTAGGCAGTTCTTC.

The chain combines TRBV7-6 with TRBJ2-2; D unresolved. The CDR3 loop spans 16 amino acids. V was trimmed by 5 bases and J by 4 bases, leaving 17 bases between them. Germline V gives CDR1 SGHVS, CDR2 FNYEAQ. CDR3 loop: CASSTQGPRSTGELFF. In DNA, the CDR3 is TGTGCCAGCAGCACCCAAGGCCCCAGGTCCACCGGGGAGCTGTTTTTT.

The V call is TRBV7-6, the J call TRBJ2-1; 8 bases fit TRBD1. The CDR3 runs 14 residues. Germline CDR1 SGHVS, CDR2 FNYEAQ. After removal of 3 bases from V and 5 bases from J, the junction contained 3 bases not matched to a gene. The CDR3 sequence: CASSLADRDNEQFF. The CDR3 nucleotides read TGTGCCAGCAGCTTGGCGGACAGGGACAATGAGCAGTTCTTC. Drawing the rest from reference TRBV7-6 and TRBJ2-1, the complete variable domain is GAGVSQSPRYKVTKRGQDVALRCDPISGHVSLYWYRQALGQGPEFLTYFNYEAQQDKSGLPNDRFSAERPEGSISTLTIQRTEQRDSAMYRCASSLADRDNEQFFGPGTRLTVL.